These 28 T cell receptor beta chains were all obtained from the same sample, sequenced in a study of blood T cell repertoires in COVID-19. TCRdb keeps only in-frame clones here, not all; method: immunoSEQ multiplex PCR. The table includes about 59,000 clones, 60% to 80% detected once. Sequencing input: peripheral blood. All receptors come from a man older than 75 with acute or convalescent COVID-19.

The chain employs TRBV23-1 and TRBJ2-7, with 7 bases matching TRBD1. TRBV23-1 is an open reading frame whose function is uncertain. V trimming: 4 bases; J trimming: 0 bases; junction bases outside the gene matches: 6. CDR3 length: 15 amino acids. CDR3 in amino acids: CASSPGQAYSYEQYF. Written as DNA, the CDR3 is TGCGCCAGCAGTCCCGGACAGGCATACTCCTACGAGCAGTACTTC.

This clone was counted a few times. The chain carries TRBV18 and TRBJ2-7, with 8 bases that match TRBD2. The V gene end was trimmed by 3 bases and the J gene end by 3 bases; junction bases not matched to a gene: 4. Germline CDR1 is KGHSH and CDR2 is LQKENI. This CDR3 is built from 14 residues. This chain's CDR3 is CASSPGLVSYEQYF. The CDR3 coding sequence is TGTGCCAGCTCACCGGGACTAGTTAGCTACGAGCAGTACTTC.

The chain combines TRBV18 with TRBJ1-5, with TRBD1 matching 8 bases. Germline V gene lookup returns CDR1 KGHSH and CDR2 LQKENI. Trimming took 2 bases from V and 4 from J; bases not matched to a gene: 4. This CDR3 has 15 residues. In nucleotides, the CDR3 is TGTGCCAGCTCACCAGAAACAGGGGGGAATCAGCCCCAGCATTTT. Protein product: CASSPETGGNQPQHF.

In DNA form, the CDR3 reads TGTGCCAGTAGTCACAGGGGCAATCAGCCCCAGCATTTT. This translates into CASSHRGNQPQHF. J is TRBJ1-5 and V is TRBV19; D may be TRBD1 (6 bases). Germline lookup yields CDR1 LNHDA and CDR2 SQIVND (reference sequence). The CDR3 consists of 13 residues. V was shortened by 5 bases and J by 2 bases, with 7 bases between the two germline ends.

This chain connects TRBV6-5 to TRBJ1-6; the D gene is possibly TRBD1 (6 bases). The germline V and J ends were trimmed by 5 bases and 7 bases, with 12 bases remaining between them. There are 14 residues in the CDR3. Germline V CDR1 and CDR2: MNHEY, SVGAGI. The CDR3: CASSQGFTNSPLHF. CDR3 bases: TGTGCCAGCAGTCAGGGGTTCACCAATTCACCCCTCCACTTT.

The chain employs TRBV5-1 and TRBJ2-7; 8 positions agree with TRBD2. Per the germline V gene, CDR1 is SGHRS and CDR2 is YFSETQ. The CDR3 runs to 15 residues. Germline trimming cut 5 bases from V and 2 bases from J; bases unmatched to any gene: 9. The CDR3 is CASRREEAGAYEQYF. DNA of the CDR3: TGCGCCAGCAGACGAGAAGAAGCGGGAGCCTACGAGCAGTACTTC.

J is TRBJ2-2 and V is TRBV2; 9 nucleotides line up with TRBD2. Germline-derived CDR1 and CDR2 are SNHLY and FYNNEI. Germline trimming cut 7 bases from V and 3 bases from J; bases unmatched to any gene: 6. CDR3 size: 15 residues. Here the CDR3 reads CASKQREADTGELFF. The DNA for the CDR3 is TGTGCCAGCAAACAGCGGGAGGCGGACACCGGGGAGCTGTTTTTT.

This clone turned up a few times. This same CDR3 is encoded by further DNA sequences in the sample. CDR3 nucleotides: TGTGCCAGCAGTCGGGACAGGGGCCAAGATTCACCCCTCCACTTT. This encodes CASSRDRGQDSPLHF. This chain connects TRBV7-8 to TRBJ1-6; 10 nucleotides line up with TRBD1. The CDR3 runs 15 residues. The germline V gene has CDR1 SGHVS and CDR2 FQNEAQ. With V trimmed by 6 bases and J by 8 bases, 7 bases remained unmatched. The whole variable domain, remainder taken from reference TRBV7-8 and TRBJ1-6, is GAGVSQSPRYKVAKRGQDVALRCDPISGHVSLFWYQQALGQGPEFLTYFQNEAQLDKSGLPSDRFFAERPEGSVSTLKIQRTQQEDSAVYLCASSRDRGQDSPLHFGNGTRLTVT.

The rearrangement joins TRBV3-1 (or the pseudogene TRBV3-2) to TRBJ1-4, with a possible D match to TRBD1 (6 bases). Per the germline V gene, CDR1 is LGHDT and CDR2 is YNNKEL (reference sequence). The CDR3 is made up of 12 amino acids. V was cut by 3 bases and J by 15 bases, with 14 bases left in between. CDR3 sequence (DNA): TGTGCCAGCAGCCACACGGACAGTCTCTTGTTTTTT. Its protein is CASSHTDSLLFF.

V is TRBV19 and J is TRBJ2-4; perhaps TRBD1 as D (5 bases). Germline V gene lookup returns CDR1 LNHDA and CDR2 SQIVND (reference sequence). This CDR3 comprises 14 residues. V shed 2 bases and J shed 7 bases, with 12 bases lying between them. CDR3 nucleotide sequence: TGTGCCAGTAGTATACAGGGATTGGGGAACATTCAGTACTTC. The encoded protein is CASSIQGLGNIQYF.

The chain employs TRBV7-8 and TRBJ1-1, with D uncertain. The CDR3 has 17 amino acids. V was shortened by 5 bases and J by 7 bases, with 26 bases between the two germline ends. In germline, CDR1 is SGHVS, CDR2 FQNEAQ. The CDR3 sequence is CASSPSSVRTGMLEAFF. CDR3 coding DNA: TGTGCCAGCAGCCCATCCTCGGTTAGGACGGGAATGCTTGAAGCTTTCTTT.

The gene calls are TRBV28 and TRBJ2-5, with 7 positions matching TRBD1. The CDR3 contains 18 residues. Germline lookup yields CDR1 MDHEN and CDR2 SYDVKM. Germline trimming cut 7 bases from V and 0 bases from J; bases unmatched to any gene: 17. The CDR3 coding sequence is TGTGCCAGCATCCCAGGAGAGGGGGCGAGGGGGTACCAAGAGACCCAGTACTTC. Its protein product is CASIPGEGARGYQETQYF.

The V call is TRBV6-6, the J call TRBJ1-6; D is uncertain. V was pared by 5 bases and J by 9 bases, with 23 bases between. Germline CDR1 is MNHNY and CDR2 is SVGAGI (reference sequence). The CDR3 is 17 residues long. CDR3 loop: CASSRLAPGSFGSPLHF. The CDR3 nucleotides are TGTGCCAGCAGTCGACTAGCCCCGGGGTCGTTCGGTTCACCCCTCCACTTT.

J is TRBJ2-1 and V is TRBV6-5; 11 bases are a match to TRBD2. This CDR3 contains 15 residues. Unmatched junction bases numbered 5, after V lost 6 bases and J lost 4 bases. Germline V gene lookup returns CDR1 MNHEY and CDR2 SVGAGI. CDR3 sequence (DNA): TGTGCCAGCAGGACCGGGACTAGCGGTTACAATGAGCAGTTCTTC. The encoded protein is CASRTGTSGYNEQFF.

V is TRBV29-1 and J is TRBJ2-1, with 12 bases that match TRBD2. Germline loops: CDR1 SQVTM, CDR2 ANQGSEA. This CDR3 contains 13 residues. The ends lost 8 bases at V and 4 bases at J; junction bases unmatched: 3. The CDR3 DNA sequence: TGCAGCACCGGACTAGCGGGGTACAATGAGCAGTTCTTC. This translates into CSTGLAGYNEQFF.

The chain uses TRBV10-1 and TRBJ2-7; a weak D match, TRBD1 (6 bases). The V gene lost 2 bases and the J gene lost 5 bases, with 10 bases spanning the gap. This CDR3 region has 13 residues. CDR1 WNHNN and CDR2 SYGVQD come from the germline V gene (reference sequence). The CDR3 sequence is CASSEVGADEQYF. In DNA, the CDR3 is TGCGCCAGCAGTGAGGTGGGGGCGGACGAGCAGTACTTC.

This clone was observed a few times. V and J are TRBV3-1 (or the pseudogene TRBV3-2) and TRBJ1-5; D remains unclear. Germline CDR1 reads LGHDT; CDR2 reads YNNKEL (reference sequence). The CDR3 is 14 residues long. V was trimmed by 0 bases and J by 5 bases, leaving 8 bases between them. DNA for the CDR3: TGTGCCAGCAGCCAAGATGTGGGCTATCAGCCCCAGCATTTT. Protein: CASSQDVGYQPQHF.

This clone was found a few times. The chain employs TRBV24-1 and TRBJ2-3; TRBD2 matches 9 bases. There are 16 residues in the CDR3. With V trimmed by 2 bases and J by 2 bases, 4 bases remained unmatched. CDR1 and CDR2 (germline): KGHDR, SFDVKD. The CDR3 spells CATSDSTSGYTDTQYF. The CDR3 DNA is TGTGCCACCAGTGATTCGACTAGCGGATACACAGATACGCAGTATTTT.

The J gene is TRBJ2-7, the V gene TRBV7-2, with D unclear. The CDR3 extends over 11 amino acids. Trimming stripped 4 bases from V and 2 bases from J, with 3 bases between. CDR1 is SGHTA and CDR2 is FQGNSA in the germline V gene. The CDR3 bases are TGTGCCAGCAGCTCAACCTACGAGCAGTACTTC. Protein: CASSSTYEQYF.

This clone showed up just a few times. This chain connects TRBV2 to TRBJ1-1; 9 positions match TRBD1. V was pared by 4 bases and J by 6 bases, with 6 bases of the junction left unmatched. Germline lookup yields CDR1 SNHLY and CDR2 FYNNEI. This CDR3 spans 14 amino acids. The CDR3 sequence is CASSADRGGAEAFF. The CDR3 DNA reads as TGTGCCAGCAGTGCGGACAGGGGAGGAGCTGAAGCTTTCTTT.

The rearrangement uses TRBV19 and TRBJ1-5; D might be TRBD1 (6 bases). CDR1 and CDR2 (germline): LNHDA, SQIVND (reference sequence). CDR3 length: 16 amino acids. V shed 5 bases and J shed 6 bases, with 20 bases lying between them. CDR3 region: CASSAARRGNSQPQHF. CDR3 DNA sequence: TGTGCCAGTAGTGCGGCCCGAAGGGGGAACTCTCAGCCCCAGCATTTT. The full variable domain, with the rest looked up from reference TRBV19 and TRBJ1-5, is DGGITQSPKYLFRKEGQNVTLSCEQNLNHDAMYWYRQDPGQGLRLIYYSQIVNDFQKGDIAEGYSVSREKKESFPLTVTSAQKNPTAFYLCASSAARRGNSQPQHFGDGTRLSIL.

The chain links TRBV19 to TRBJ1-1; tentatively, D is TRBD1 (5 bases). The length of the CDR3 is 14 residues. V shed 1 base and J shed 2 bases, with 8 bases lying between them. The V gene's germline CDR1 is LNHDA and CDR2 SQIVND (reference sequence). The CDR3 loop reads CASSIGRDNTEAFF. The CDR3 DNA follows: TGTGCCAGTAGTATAGGGAGGGACAACACTGAAGCTTTCTTT.

This clone was seen a handful of times. The CDR3: CASSLGGTATSYEQYF. The DNA of the CDR3 is TGTGCCAGCAGCTTGGGAGGGACAGCTACCTCCTACGAGCAGTACTTC. This rearrangement joins TRBV5-4 to TRBJ2-7, with TRBD1 identical over 7 bases. This CDR3 comprises 16 residues. The germline gives CDR1 SGHNT, CDR2 YYREEE (reference sequence). J lost 0 bases, V lost 0 bases, and 6 bases had no gene match.

The genes are TRBV2 and TRBJ1-1; TRBD1 is a possible D gene (5 bases). CDR3 length: 13 amino acids. V lost 8 bases and J lost 4, with 14 bases in between. CDR1 is SNHLY and CDR2 is FYNNEI in the germline V gene. DNA of the CDR3: TGTGCCAGCCAACCCGGGGGTGTCACTGAAGCTTTCTTT. This codes for CASQPGGVTEAFF. The full variable domain, its missing parts supplied by reference TRBV2 and TRBJ1-1, is EPEVTQTPSHQVTQMGQEVILRCVPISNHLYFYWYRQILGQKVEFLVSFYNNEISEKSEIFDDQFSVERPDGSNFTLKIRSTKLEDSAMYFCASQPGGVTEAFFGQGTRLTVV.

The DNA for the CDR3 is TGTGCCAGCAGTATTCGGACAGTTTCGAACACTGAAGCTTTCTTT. This translates into CASSIRTVSNTEAFF. The genes are TRBV2 and TRBJ1-1; a weak D match, TRBD1 (6 bases). With 5 bases removed from V and 1 base from J, the gap between germline ends came to 14 bases. Germline CDR1 and CDR2: SNHLY and FYNNEI. The CDR3 is 15 residues long.

A single count supports this clone. The chain couples TRBV11-3 to TRBJ1-2, with 7 bases aligning to TRBD1. J was trimmed by 7 bases and V by 5 bases; bases with no gene match: 13. Per the germline V gene, CDR1 is SGHNT and CDR2 is YENEEA. The CDR3 covers 15 residues. CDR3 loop: CASSPNTGENSGYTF. CDR3 DNA sequence: TGTGCCAGCAGCCCTAATACAGGGGAAAATTCTGGCTACACCTTC.

This rearrangement joins TRBV19 to TRBJ1-2; D remains ambiguous. V was pared by 3 bases and J by 8 bases, with 10 bases between. CDR3 size: 12 residues. Germline lookup yields CDR1 LNHDA and CDR2 SQIVND (reference sequence). The CDR3 DNA sequence: TGTGCCAGTAGTATGGTACAACAAGGCTACACCTTC. Translation: CASSMVQQGYTF.

The rearrangement joins TRBV6-5 to TRBJ1-4; no definite D call. The CDR3 sequence is 15 residues long. Germline V CDR1 and CDR2: MNHEY, SVGAGI. Trimming pared 6 bases from V and 8 bases from J, leaving 19 bases between. The CDR3 region is CASRRTQVLEEKLFF. The CDR3 nucleotides read TGTGCCAGCAGGCGGACTCAGGTGTTGGAGGAAAAACTGTTTTTT.